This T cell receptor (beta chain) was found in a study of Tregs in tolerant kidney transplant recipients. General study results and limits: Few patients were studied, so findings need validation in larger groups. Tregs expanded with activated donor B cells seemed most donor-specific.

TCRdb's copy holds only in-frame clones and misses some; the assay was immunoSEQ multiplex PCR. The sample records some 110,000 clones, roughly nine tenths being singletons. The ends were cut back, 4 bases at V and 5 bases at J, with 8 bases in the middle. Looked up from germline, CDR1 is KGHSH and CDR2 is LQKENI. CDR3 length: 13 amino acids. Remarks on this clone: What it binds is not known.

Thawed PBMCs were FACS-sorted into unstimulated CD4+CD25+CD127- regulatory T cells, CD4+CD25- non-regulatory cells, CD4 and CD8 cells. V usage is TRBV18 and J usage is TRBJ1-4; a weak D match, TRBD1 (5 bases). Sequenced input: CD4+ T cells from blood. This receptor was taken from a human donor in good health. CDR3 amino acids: CASSRDVNEKLFF. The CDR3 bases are TGTGCCAGCTCACGGGACGTCAATGAAAAACTGTTTTTT.